This T cell receptor (beta chain) was recovered during a study of cytomegalovirus exposure and HLA in healthy donors. As concerns this clone: The antigen is not known.

Amplification used 60 Vbeta primers and 13 Jbeta primers. Profiled with immunoSEQ multiplex PCR; TCRdb holds only in-frame clones, not every one. The table lists 60,000 to 70,000 clones. Germline CDR1 is MNHEY and CDR2 is SMNVEV (reference sequence). The V and J ends lost 9 bases and 0 bases, in that order; junction bases with no gene match: 4. This CDR3 contains 13 residues. Whole-study results and caveats: Follow-up analysis later connected one missense variant in DCLRE1C with trimming of TCR beta V- and J-genes.

This chain connects TRBV27 to TRBJ2-7, with 8 positions matching TRBD2. The sample comprised PBMCs. This clonotype originated in a boy younger than 18 in good health and CMV-seronegative. The CDR3 sequence is CASTGGNSYEQYF. The CDR3 coding sequence is TGTGCCAGTACGGGAGGGAACTCCTACGAGCAGTACTTC.